The present entry profiles one TCR beta chain with its context. This clonotype came up many times. The clone's antigen remains unknown. Per-base qualities were not stored, and no clone one base away is much larger. This specimen's time point label, interpreted: blood at routine non-recurrence follow-up after resection. TCR sequencing used whole RNA extracted from tumor and nontumor lung tissue, or from cryopreserved PBMC samples, without cell sorting. Only patients with enough RNA available from two or more tumor regions were chosen for TCR sequencing. The library was built by means of 5' RACE. The sequencing machine was a NextSeq 500. To allow correction of PCR and sequencing errors, the TCR library protocol tagged every TCR cDNA molecule with a unique molecular identifier. Turning to the authors' computational methods: TCR identification, UMI-based error correction and CDR3 extraction were all carried out with Decombinator tools. TCRs above a frequency of 2 per 1,000, corresponding to the top 1% of the tumor frequency distribution, were defined as expanded. Renyi diversity was computed with the R vegan package after each repertoire had been subsampled 100 times to 5,000 TCRs. CDR3 similarity networks were built from amino acid triplet string-kernel similarity, connecting CDR3s with pairwise similarity above 0.82. TCRdb passed the public sequencing reads through fastp at Q25 and MiXCR, retaining productive beta sequences. Under each unique CDR3 protein, matching rows form one entry showing the most common genes and DNA. What appears here as the V and J calls and clone size reflects TCRdb's work, not the paper's. This sample is represented by about 17,000 distinct CDR3 sequences; about 18% of them were singletons. The ten largest clones capture about 6.7% of the sample.

The data originate from a study of spatial heterogeneity in lung cancer (dated by TCRdb to about 2019). General notes on the study: The donors were more than 60 patients from the lung TRACERx cohort who had early-stage, untreated non-small cell lung cancer. More beta-chain than alpha-chain transcripts were consistently detected, likely reflecting higher beta-chain transcript abundance. The study quantitatively compared TCR alpha and beta repertoires across multiple tumor regions, matched nontumor lung and blood in non-small cell lung cancer. In the raw uncorrected reads, each unique combination of TCR and UMI appeared on average more than ten times. At surgery, around 200 tumor regions, approximately 64 matched nontumor lung samples and some 54 PBMC samples were TCR-sequenced for both alpha and beta chains. Follow-up PBMC samples were sequenced whenever available, with the median time to follow-up being around 2 years after resection. TCR repertoire features were related to nonsynonymous mutation counts determined by whole-exome sequencing of tumor tissue. On the study overall, not on this receptor specifically: Only 13 to 15 patients were included in the comparisons of baseline and follow-up blood repertoires. Confirming at a functional level the hypothesis that regional TCRs recognize regional mutations was considered to require additional single-cell paired TCR alpha and beta sequencing. Ubiquitous expanded tumor TCRs were detected in blood more often at tumor resection than at routine follow-up.

The CDR3 runs 15 amino acids, cysteine and phenylalanine included. Here the CDR3 DNA is all that survives: 45 bases in frame from base 1. Relative to germline, V is missing 5 bases and J is missing 3 bases, with 5 bases of the junction outside any gene match. For CDR1 and CDR2, the germline V gene lists SGHVS and FQNEAQ. The source material was PBMCs, sampled at follow-up. This sequence originates from a male donor with early-stage non-small cell lung cancer. The chain couples TRBV7-8 to TRBJ1-5, with 9 bases matching TRBD1. The base sequence is TGTGCCAGCAGCCAGGGACAGGGCTTCAATCAGCCCCAGCATTTT. This is translated as CASSQGQGFNQPQHF.